Below, 10 T cell receptor beta chains from the same sample are listed, as sequenced in a study of PD-L1 blockade in urothelial cancer. Sequencing used immunoSEQ multiplex PCR; TCRdb keeps in-frame clones, though not all of them. This sample yields tens of thousands of clones, of which 75% to 95% are seen a single time; 5.5% to 8% belongs to the top ten. Time point of the sample: peripheral blood 6 weeks after treatment start. This specimen consisted of PBMCs, obtained around atezolizumab (anti-PD-L1) treatment. These TCRs come from a man between 65 and 85 years old with urothelial cancer.

This chain connects TRBV11-2 to TRBJ2-1; D might be TRBD2 (5 bases). Germline assignment: CDR1 SGHAT and CDR2 FQNNGV. The CDR3 is made up of 15 amino acids. Trimming took off 5 bases at V and 2 bases at J, with 13 bases between the two ends. The CDR3 bases are TGTGCCAGCAGCCTCGAGGGAGTCCCCTACAATGAGCAGTTCTTC. Its translation is CASSLEGVPYNEQFF.

The chain employs TRBV27 and TRBJ1-2, with TRBD1 matching over 9 bases. The CDR3 spans 15 residues. J gave up 4 bases and V 3 bases, and 6 bases lay outside the gene matches. Germline V gene sequence: CDR1 MNHEY, CDR2 SMNVEV (reference sequence). The CDR3 nucleotides are TGTGCCAGCAGTTTGGGGCGGACAGGGGCCTATGGCTACACCTTC. This gives the protein CASSLGRTGAYGYTF.

The V call is TRBV9, the J call TRBJ2-5, with 7 bases matching TRBD2. Germline V CDR1 and CDR2: SGDLS, YYNGEE. With 0 bases clipped from V and 6 bases from J, the junction kept 8 bases outside the gene matches. The length of the CDR3 is 15 residues. CDR3 nucleotides: TGTGCCAGCAGCGTAGGCGGGAGTGGGAGACAGACCCAGTACTTC. Protein: CASSVGGSGRQTQYF.

This sequence joins TRBV5-8 and TRBJ2-1; no reliable D call. There are 12 residues in the CDR3. Germline V gene lookup returns CDR1 SGHTS and CDR2 YDEGEE. V lost 10 bases to trimming and J lost 9 bases, with 17 bases between them. CDR3 coding DNA: TGTGCCTTTCAATTTTTCGGTCCTGAGCAGTTCTTC. As protein: CAFQFFGPEQFF.

The V call is TRBV16, the J call TRBJ1-2; D possibly corresponds to TRBD1 (5 bases). This CDR3 region has 15 residues. Germline loops: CDR1 KGHSY, CDR2 FQNENV. V lost 4 bases and J 7 bases, leaving 19 bases between the germline ends. The CDR3 sequence: CASSLSDSSFSGYTF. For the CDR3, the DNA is TGTGCCAGCAGCCTAAGTGACAGTTCCTTCTCTGGCTACACCTTC.

The count of this clone is one. CDR3: CASSQGGEYNEQFF. The CDR3 bases are TGCGCCAGCAGCCAAGGTGGTGAGTACAATGAGCAGTTCTTC. V and J are TRBV4-1 and TRBJ2-1; D is ambiguous. The CDR3 spans 14 residues. Deletions cut 1 base from V and 4 bases from J, with 8 bases between. Germline values: CDR1 MGHRA, CDR2 YSYEKL.

The rearrangement links TRBV5-1 to TRBJ2-2, with a weak D call TRBD2 (5 bases). This CDR3 is built from 16 residues. V was shortened by 2 bases and J by 4 bases, with 15 bases between the two germline ends. CDR1 and CDR2 from the germline V gene are SGHRS and YFSETQ. The CDR3: CASSFAGQGGTGELFF. CDR3 nucleotides: TGCGCCAGCAGCTTCGCGGGCCAAGGCGGCACCGGGGAGCTGTTTTTT. Drawing the rest from reference TRBV5-1 and TRBJ2-2, the complete variable domain is KAGVTQTPRYLIKTRGQQVTLSCSPISGHRSVSWYQQTPGQGLQFLFEYFSETQRNKGNFPGRFSGRQFSNSRSEMNVSTLELGDSALYLCASSFAGQGGTGELFFGEGSRLTVL.

V usage is TRBV21-1 and J usage is TRBJ2-7; the table's TRBD2 call for D was not verified on the DNA. TRBV21-1 is a documented pseudogene. The length of the CDR3 is 16 residues. CDR3 sequence reads: CASRRGAGAWSYEQYF. In DNA form, the CDR3 reads TGTGCCAGCCGAAGGGGAGCGGGAGCATGGTCCTACGAGCAGTACTTC.

The CDR3 region is CASSFTGKGNTEAFF. Here the CDR3 DNA reads TGTGCCAGCAGTTTCACGGGGAAGGGGAACACTGAAGCTTTCTTT. This chain joins TRBV6-5 and TRBJ1-1; no clear D gene. Trimming cost V 4 bases and J 1 base, with 13 bases left between them. The CDR3 extends over 15 amino acids. Germline V gene sequence: CDR1 MNHEY, CDR2 SVGAGI.

This clone was seen only once. V and J are TRBV7-3 and TRBJ2-2, with D possibly TRBD2 on 6 matching bases. The length of the CDR3 is 17 residues. In germline, CDR1 is SGHTA, CDR2 FQGTGA. V dropped 2 bases and J dropped 7 bases, with 20 bases sitting between them. CDR3: CASSLESGLALGGELFF. As DNA, the CDR3 is TGTGCCAGCAGCTTAGAGTCTGGGCTAGCGCTTGGCGGGGAGCTGTTTTTT.